A single sample is the source of the 23 T cell receptor beta chains below, sequenced in a study of T cell repertoires in cytomegalovirus infection. No cognate antigen is known for these TCRs. TCRdb re-called the reads through MiXCR, storing one row per CDR3 protein. Of roughly 990,000 distinct CDR3 sequences in the sample, around 30% were seen once. The sample consisted of cultured CD8+ T cells from PBMCs, taken from culture after CMV antigen stimulation. These receptors were taken from a human donor in good health (CMV status not recorded). Some clones in this sample may be carry-over from other donors' samples.

The J gene is TRBJ1-6, the V gene TRBV27; weak D call: TRBD1 (6 bases). The V gene's germline CDR1 is MNHEY and CDR2 SMNVEV (reference sequence). CDR3 length: 14 amino acids. Trimming left V 5 bases short and J 8 bases short, with 13 bases between. The CDR3 protein is CASSGDILYSPLHF. DNA for the CDR3: TGTGCCAGCAGTGGGGACATATTGTATTCACCCCTCCACTTT.

On this clonotype: One end of the junction is discordant with germline, which a read error may explain. This chain joins TRBV7-7 and TRBJ2-2; 8 positions agree with TRBD1. The germline V gene has CDR1 SSHAT and CDR2 FNYEAQ (reference sequence). The CDR3 runs to 16 residues. CDR3 region: CASSLGGRGRTGELFF. The CDR3 DNA sequence: TGTGCTAGCAGCTTAGGCGGCAGGGGGCGGACCGGGGAGCTGTTTTTT.

Here the CDR3 reads CASSLVRQLNYGYTF. The CDR3 nucleotides are TGTGCCAGCAGTTTAGTCCGACAACTAAACTATGGCTACACCTTC. This chain joins TRBV12-3 or TRBV12-4 and TRBJ1-2; no reliable D call. CDR3 length equals 15 residues. V was shortened by 1 base and J by 2 bases, with 11 bases between the two germline ends.

CDR3 residues: CASWDRDPNTEAFF. DNA of the CDR3: TGTGCCAGCTGGGACAGGGACCCGAACACTGAAGCTTTCTTT. This rearrangement joins TRBV7-2 to TRBJ1-1, with 9 nucleotides matching TRBD1. The CDR3 spans 14 residues. J was trimmed by 1 base and V by 8 bases; bases with no gene match: 5. Germline V gene sequence: CDR1 SGHTA, CDR2 FQGNSA. The variable domain in full, with the rest retrieved from reference TRBV7-2 and TRBJ1-1, is GAGVSQSPSNKVTEKGKDVELRCDPISGHTALYWYRQSLGQGLEFLIYFQGNSAPDKSGLPSDRFSAERTGGSVSTLTIQRTQQEDSAVYLCASWDRDPNTEAFFGQGTRLTVV.

This clonotype has a single count. The chain recombines TRBV20-1 with TRBJ1-6; 8 bases line up with TRBD1. The CDR3 runs to 15 residues. V shed 8 bases and J 10 bases; nucleotides not matched to a gene: 16. From germline, CDR1 is DFQATT and CDR2 SNEGSKA (reference sequence). CDR3 bases: TGCAGTTTCCAGTTCCGGGACAGGAGTAACTCACCCCTCCACTTT. It specifies CSFQFRDRSNSPLHF.

V and J are TRBV7-6 and TRBJ1-2, with unresolved D. This CDR3 region has 16 residues. Per germline, CDR1 SGHVS and CDR2 FNYEAQ. Trimming shortened V by 8 bases and J by 5 bases, and 24 bases separated the two germline ends. The CDR3 reads CASLPETASRGYGYTF. The CDR3 nucleotides read TGTGCCAGCTTACCCGAGACCGCTTCACGAGGATATGGCTACACCTTC.

V and J are TRBV10-3 and TRBJ1-1; perhaps TRBD1 as D (6 bases). This CDR3 spans 12 amino acids. Trimming removed 7 bases at V and 5 bases at J, with 11 bases between. Germline values: CDR1 ENHRY, CDR2 SYGVKD. The CDR3, as DNA: TGTGCCATCACGAGGGGGGATACTGAAGCTTTCTTT. Encoded protein: CAITRGDTEAFF.

CDR3 region: CASSLAGKGDTQYF. DNA of the CDR3: TGTGCCAGCAGTTTGGCGGGGAAGGGAGATACGCAGTATTTT. This chain links TRBV27 with TRBJ2-3; D is perhaps TRBD2 (6 bases). The CDR3 totals 14 residues. CDR1 is MNHEY and CDR2 is SMNVEV in the germline V gene (reference sequence). The V and J ends lost 3 bases and 5 bases respectively, with 12 bases between them.

Notes on this clonotype: Since no conserved phenylalanine or tryptophan closes the CDR3, a read error is the likely cause. The chain combines TRBV7-9 with TRBJ2-1; TRBD1 matches at 9 bases. The CDR3 is 15 amino acids. Per the germline V gene, CDR1 is SEHNR and CDR2 is FQNEAQ (reference sequence). V lost 5 bases to trimming and J lost 2 bases; unmatched junction nucleotides: 4. The DNA for the CDR3 is TGTGCCAGCAGCCCGGGACAGGGCACCTACAATGAGCAGTTCTCC. It yields the protein CASSPGQGTYNEQFS.

The rearrangement uses TRBV24-1 and TRBJ1-4; D is perhaps TRBD1 (6 bases). V dropped 2 bases and J dropped 4 bases, with 10 bases sitting between them. Germline lookup yields CDR1 KGHDR and CDR2 SFDVKD. The CDR3 has 15 residues. The CDR3 DNA reads TGTGCCACCAGTGATTCTGAGGACAGTAATGAAAAACTGTTTTTT. Protein product: CATSDSEDSNEKLFF.

The sample holds a few counts of this clonotype. The chain carries TRBV9 and TRBJ1-5; TRBD1 agrees at 12 bases. CDR1 SGDLS and CDR2 YYNGEE come from the germline V gene. Trimming took 4 bases from V and 7 from J; bases not matched to a gene: 9. The CDR3 spans 16 residues. Here the CDR3 DNA reads TGTGCCAGCAGCCCGACCGGGACAGGGGGCCACCAGCCCCAGCATTTT. Translation gives CASSPTGTGGHQPQHF.

This rearrangement joins TRBV28 to TRBJ2-3; no firm D call. The V gene's germline CDR1 is MDHEN and CDR2 SYDVKM. The CDR3 extends over 13 amino acids. V shed 11 bases and J shed 0 bases, with 12 bases lying between them. The CDR3 nucleotides read TGTGCCGTCTGCAGGTCTAGCACAGATACGCAGTATTTT. This translates into CAVCRSSTDTQYF.

This clonotype was seen more than once but under ten times. This CDR3 is CASSRNERTGGWNEQFF. DNA of the CDR3: TGCGCCAGCAGCCGAAATGAAAGAACAGGGGGTTGGAATGAGCAGTTCTTC. This chain joins TRBV4-1 and TRBJ2-1, with 8 bases aligning to TRBD1. From germline, CDR1 is MGHRA and CDR2 YSYEKL. J gave up 7 bases and V 4 bases, and 15 bases lay outside the gene matches. This CDR3 spans 17 amino acids.

The rearrangement uses TRBV6-1 and TRBJ2-1; a possible D gene is TRBD1 (5 bases). Trimming shortened V by 9 bases and J by 7 bases, and 13 bases separated the two germline ends. The germline gives CDR1 MNHNS, CDR2 SASEGT. There are 12 residues in the CDR3. In DNA, the CDR3 is TGTGCCAGAGGGGATTTTGGTAATGAGCAGTTCTTC. Translating gives CARGDFGNEQFF.

This chain uses TRBV29-1 with TRBJ1-1; D perhaps matches TRBD1 (5 bases). Germline V CDR1 and CDR2: SQVTM, ANQGSEA. The CDR3 totals 11 residues. The V gene lost 6 bases and the J gene lost 4 bases, with 9 bases spanning the gap. CDR3: CSVGPGTEAFF. The CDR3, as DNA: TGCAGCGTGGGGCCAGGCACTGAAGCTTTCTTT.

The chain carries TRBV7-1 and TRBJ1-5, with D unclear. TRBV7-1 is labeled an ORF, and its function is uncertain. The V gene lost 3 bases and the J gene lost 6 bases, with 15 bases spanning the gap. This CDR3 is built from 15 residues. CDR3 protein: CASSSSSEESQPQHF. CDR3 bases: TGTGCCAGCAGCTCTTCCTCGGAGGAGAGTCAGCCCCAGCATTTT.

The sample holds a few counts of this clonotype. The chain links TRBV20-1 to TRBJ2-4, with D perhaps matching TRBD2 (7 bases). The CDR3 consists of 16 residues. CDR1 and CDR2 (germline): DFQATT, SNEGSKA (reference sequence). V was shortened by 3 bases and J by 0 bases, with 15 bases between the two germline ends. CDR3 nucleotide sequence: TGCAGTGCTAGGTGGGCGGGGGCCCTAGCCAAAAACATTCAGTACTTC. Translated: CSARWAGALAKNIQYF.

This chain uses TRBV12-3 or TRBV12-4 with TRBJ2-3; D possibly corresponds to TRBD2 (6 bases). V shed 7 bases and J shed 2 bases, with 13 bases lying between them. This CDR3 region has 14 residues. CDR3 coding DNA: TGTGCCAGCATTAGGGACTCCCCCACAGATACGCAGTATTTT. It specifies CASIRDSPTDTQYF.

This clonotype was seen ten or more times. This chain uses TRBV7-8 with TRBJ2-1; no reliable D call. Germline assignment: CDR1 SGHVS and CDR2 FQNEAQ. V shed 4 bases and J shed 7 bases, with 8 bases lying between them. The CDR3 consists of 12 residues. The CDR3: CASSSPWNEQFF. CDR3 DNA: TGTGCCAGCAGCTCACCCTGGAATGAGCAGTTCTTC.

This clonotype was recorded a few times. The chain joins TRBV27 to TRBJ1-2, with a tentative D call TRBD1 (6 bases). CDR1 MNHEY and CDR2 SMNVEV come from the germline V gene (reference sequence). The CDR3 is 16 residues long. V lost 0 bases to trimming and J lost 4 bases, with 15 bases between them. The chain's CDR3 is CASSLSNRVEFYGYTF. The CDR3, as DNA: TGTGCCAGCAGTTTATCAAACAGGGTGGAGTTCTATGGCTACACCTTC.

This clonotype was detected many times. The V and J genes are TRBV6-2 or TRBV6-3 and TRBJ2-1; D is ambiguous. This CDR3 comprises 17 residues. Looked up from germline, CDR1 is MNHEY and CDR2 is SVGEGT. V was trimmed by 2 bases and J by 0 bases, leaving 14 bases between them. CDR3 protein: CASSYPESPSSYNEQFF. CDR3 nucleotides: TGTGCCAGCAGTTACCCAGAAAGCCCGAGCTCCTACAATGAGCAGTTCTTC.

This chain links TRBV10-3 with TRBJ2-1; the match to TRBD2 covers 9 bases. Germline V CDR1 and CDR2: ENHRY, SYGVKD. The CDR3 is 15 amino acids. After removal of 6 bases from V and 8 bases from J, the junction contained 11 bases not matched to a gene. Here the CDR3 reads CAIRGGGGALDEQFF. The DNA for the CDR3 is TGTGCCATCAGGGGGGGCGGGGGGGCACTCGATGAGCAGTTCTTC.

There are many counts of this clonotype. The J gene is TRBJ1-1, the V gene TRBV7-6, with D uncertain. The V and J ends lost 10 bases and 6 bases respectively, with 24 bases between them. Germline assignment: CDR1 SGHVS and CDR2 FNYEAQ. CDR3 length: 15 amino acids. The CDR3 sequence is CATRRLAGGESEAFF. Here the CDR3 DNA reads TGTGCCACCCGCAGATTGGCAGGCGGAGAATCTGAAGCTTTCTTT.